The rows below give T cell receptor beta chains drawn from one sample of a study of PD-L1 blockade in urothelial cancer. Assay used: immunoSEQ multiplex PCR; TCRdb lists only in-frame clones, some missing. The sample contains 70,000 or so clones, 85% to 90% of which appear only once. Sequenced material: PBMCs, taken around atezolizumab (anti-PD-L1) treatment. These receptors all stem from a man in his sixties with urothelial cancer. Both conserved end residues are part of each CDR3. D genes are given only for firm matches. Rows may omit the clone size; those that give it use once, few, many or a size class.

J gene	V gene	D gene	clone size	CDR3 DNA	CDR3 protein
TRBJ2-2	TRBV2	TRBD2	once	TGTGCCAGCTGTTTTCAGCGGGAGTTTATTTCGGACACCGGGGAGCTGTTTTTT	CASCFQREFISDTGELFF
TRBJ1-1	TRBV29-1	.	.	TGCAGCGTTGGTCAGGTCTCAGGGCTCATGAACACTGAAGCTTTCTTT	CSVGQVSGLMNTEAFF
TRBJ1-6	TRBV7-9	.	.	TGTGCCAGCGTCAGGGGAGAAAATTCACCCCTCCACTTT	CASVRGENSPLHF
TRBJ1-2	TRBV30	TRBD1	.	TGTGCCTGGAGCTATACAGGGGCCTCTAACTATGGCTACACCTTC	CAWSYTGASNYGYTF
TRBJ1-1	TRBV6-5	.	.	TGTGCCAGCAGTTACTCGACCGGGGGGTACACTGAAGCTTTCTTT	CASSYSTGGYTEAFF
TRBJ2-7	TRBV2	.	.	TGTGCCAGCACCAGGGGGGATGAGCAGTACTTC	CASTRGDEQYF
TRBJ2-2	TRBV2	TRBD1	.	TGTGCCAGCAGGGGACAGGGGAGAGGGCCCGGGGAGCTGTTTTTT	CASRGQGRGPGELFF
TRBJ2-3	TRBV7-3	.	.	TGTGCCAGCAGCCCGACAGGCTCCACAGATACGCAGTATTTT	CASSPTGSTDTQYF
TRBJ2-3	TRBV29-1	TRBD2	.	TGCAGCGTTGAAGGACTAGCGGGAGGTTTAGGCACAGATACGCAGTATTTT	CSVEGLAGGLGTDTQYF
TRBJ2-5	TRBV6-6	TRBD2	.	TGTGCCAGCAGTCTGGGGCTGCGGGGGGAGACCCAGTACTTC	CASSLGLRGETQYF
TRBJ2-5	TRBV28	.	few	TGTGCCAGCAGTTTCTGGGAGGGGGGCGAGACCCAGTACTTC	CASSFWEGGETQYF
TRBJ1-6	TRBV27	TRBD1	few	TGTGCCAGCAGTAGGACTCACAGGGGGCTCAGTTCACCCCTCCACTTT	CASSRTHRGLSSPLHF
TRBJ2-3	TRBV5-1	TRBD2	.	TGCGCCAGCAGCTTGACGGGAGGGCCCGCAGATACGCAGTATTTT	CASSLTGGPADTQYF
TRBJ2-1	TRBV11-3	TRBD1	.	TGTGCCAGCAGCTTCGGATCTCGGGACAGGGGGCGGAATGAGCAGTTCTTC	CASSFGSRDRGRNEQFF
TRBJ2-5	TRBV5-1	TRBD2	.	TGCGCCAGCACCCTCGGGGGGACGGGGGAGACCCAGTACTTC	CASTLGGTGETQYF
TRBJ2-2	TRBV5-6	TRBD1	once	TGTGCCAGCAGCTTGCCCCGGGACAGGGGGAGGACCGGGGAGCTGTTTTTT	CASSLPRDRGRTGELFF
TRBJ2-1	TRBV2	.	.	TGTGCCAGCAAGTTGCACGAGACAGCGTACAATGAGCAGTTCTTC	CASKLHETAYNEQFF
TRBJ2-7	TRBV5-1	TRBD1	.	TGCGCCAGCAGCTTACCGGGACAGGGGAAGAGCGAGCAGTACTTC	CASSLPGQGKSEQYF
TRBJ2-3	TRBV7-3	.	.	TGTGCCAGCAGCTTTGCTGGGGCAAACACAGATACGCAGTATTTT	CASSFAGANTDTQYF
TRBJ2-1	TRBV25-1	TRBD1	.	TGTGCCAGCCAAAGTAGATGGGGACAGAGCTCCTACAATGAGCAGTTCTTC	CASQSRWGQSSYNEQFF
TRBJ2-1	TRBV7-2	.	.	TGTGCCAGCAGCTTAGAAAAGCGGCCGGTCGCCAATGAGCAGTTCTTC	CASSLEKRPVANEQFF
TRBJ1-2	TRBV5-1	.	.	TGCGCCAGCAGCTTGGACCCAGCAGCGTCTGACTATGGCTACACCTTC	CASSLDPAASDYGYTF